Following are 8 T cell receptor beta chains from one sample sequenced in a study of shared clonotypes between healthy human individuals. CD45RO-negative, CCR7-positively selected cells formed the naive CD8 fraction, excluding terminally differentiated effector memory CD45RA+ cells. Assay: immunoSEQ multiplex PCR; the TCRdb copy retains only in-frame clones and omits some. The sample shows just over 2,000,000 clones, about 95% of them seen only once. What was sequenced was naive CD8+ T cells sorted from blood. The receptors originated from a man between 18 and 35 years old in good health.

CDR3 protein: CSVVGADEKLFF. Here the CDR3 DNA reads TGCAGCGTTGTGGGCGCCGATGAAAAACTGTTTTTT. The J gene is TRBJ1-4, the V gene TRBV29-1; D call uncertain. The CDR3 extends over 12 amino acids. Germline-derived CDR1 and CDR2 are SQVTM and ANQGSEA. V shed 4 bases and J shed 6 bases, with 9 bases lying between them. The whole variable domain, remainder taken from reference TRBV29-1 and TRBJ1-4, is SAVISQKPSRDICQRGTSLTIQCQVDSQVTMMFWYRQQPGQSLTLIATANQGSEATYESGFVIDKFPISRPNLTFSTLTVSNMSPEDSSIYLCSVVGADEKLFFGSGTQLSVL.

This clone was detected once. The chain couples TRBV28 to TRBJ2-7; D not resolved. The CDR3 contains 13 residues. Germline CDR1 and CDR2: MDHEN and SYDVKM. Trimming took off 5 bases at V and 9 bases at J, with 17 bases between the two ends. The CDR3: CASSDPSRLMQYF. The CDR3 DNA is TGTGCCAGCAGTGACCCCTCGAGGCTTATGCAGTACTTC.

V usage is TRBV27 and J usage is TRBJ1-2; D not certain. CDR3 length: 14 amino acids. The V gene lost 5 bases and the J gene lost 2 bases, with 12 bases spanning the gap. Germline loops: CDR1 MNHEY, CDR2 SMNVEV (reference sequence). CDR3 DNA: TGTGCCAGCAGTCATGATCCCCTCAACTATGGCTACACCTTC. Translated, it gives CASSHDPLNYGYTF.

V gene TRBV30 combines with J gene TRBJ2-7; 7 bases fit TRBD1. Germline-derived CDR1 and CDR2 are GTSNPN and SVGIG (reference sequence). V lost 4 bases and J lost 4; bases outside the gene matches: 4. The CDR3 spans 12 residues. The CDR3 bases are TGTGCCTGGACCGGCAGGGGGTACGAGCAGTACTTC. This translates into CAWTGRGYEQYF. Drawing the rest from reference TRBV30 and TRBJ2-7, the complete variable domain is SQTIHQWPATLVQPVGSPLSLECTVEGTSNPNLYWYRQAAGRGLQLLFYSVGIGQISSEVPQNLSASRPQDRQFILSSKKLLLSDSGFYLCAWTGRGYEQYFGPGTRLTVT.

The chain carries TRBV10-1 and TRBJ2-7, with D unclear. The length of the CDR3 is 13 residues. Trimming took 3 bases from V and 1 from J, leaving 7 bases between them. Germline CDR1 WNHNN, CDR2 SYGVQD (reference sequence). DNA for the CDR3: TGCGCCAGCAGTGAAGCCCCATCCTACGAGCAGTACTTC. Its translation is CASSEAPSYEQYF.

Note on this clone: This same CDR3 is encoded by further DNA sequences in the sample. The chain carries TRBV9 and TRBJ2-7; D may be TRBD1 (6 bases). Germline V gene data show CDR1 as SGDLS and CDR2 as YYNGEE. Trimming left V 0 bases short and J 0 bases short, with 10 bases between. The CDR3 covers 15 residues. The CDR3 nucleotides read TGTGCCAGCAGCGTAGGGACAGTAAGCTCCTACGAGCAGTACTTC. Translation gives CASSVGTVSSYEQYF.

The chain recombines TRBV7-2 with TRBJ2-7; 8 nucleotides align to TRBD1. The CDR3 covers 15 residues. CDR1 is SGHTA, CDR2 FQGNSA, per germline. V shed 1 base, J shed 7 bases, and the junction held 9 bases outside the gene matches. CDR3 sequence reads: CASSLETGQGREQYF. The CDR3 DNA reads as TGTGCCAGCAGCTTAGAGACTGGACAGGGTCGAGAGCAGTACTTC.

As concerns this clone: At the DNA level, this CDR3 is encoded by other sequences in the same sample as well. The chain combines TRBV12-5 with TRBJ1-1, with D hard to call. The CDR3 spans 12 residues. Trimming took off 5 bases at V and 3 bases at J, with 7 bases between the two ends. Germline CDR1 reads LGHNT; CDR2 reads FRNRAP. CDR3 region: CASGLEYTEAFF. CDR3 DNA: TGTGCTAGTGGTCTAGAGTACACTGAAGCTTTCTTT.